This T cell receptor (beta chain) was captured in a study of chemoradiotherapy in HPV16-positive cancers (dated by TCRdb to the early 2020s). Concerning the study at large: Using functional T-cell assays on cells from a couple of HPV16-positive patients, the researchers defined candidate HPV-specific T-cell clones and common TCR motifs. TCR repertoires from some 90 patients with HPV-related cancers were then used to track the candidate HPV-specific TCRs and motifs. The study asked whether T-cell immunity to the HPV oncoproteins E6 and E7 changes during chemoradiotherapy and whether this immunity affects survival.

For CDR1 and CDR2, the germline V gene (reference sequence) lists LNHDA and SQIVND. V is shortened by 3 bases, J by 5 bases, and the region joining them spans 11 bases. The CDR3 measures 14 amino acids from cysteine to phenylalanine. Only the CDR3 DNA stays, 42 bases, in frame from base 1. Comment on this clone: Its specific antigen is unknown. No base-level quality is on record; no much larger clone is a single base apart.

Repertoires were sampled multiple times during chemoradiotherapy, which allowed clonal expansion in the tumor microenvironment to be followed. The method was the immunoSEQ multiplex PCR assay. Sourced from immuneACCESS, this table was stored by TCRdb with only in-frame sequences that have V and J called. A share of the clones is absent; for the studies checked, an unresolved V gene accounts for under half, and the remainder has no known explanation. The sample contains some 32,000 clones, nearly 90% of them found a single time. The ten largest make up 3.1% of the sample. Study-wide findings and limitations: Expansion of candidate HPV-specific clones and E7-related TCR motifs was observed in the tumor microenvironment during treatment, whereas no such expansion was observed for non-HPV-specific T cells. The survival association was reported for HPV16-positive patients, and the functional definition of HPV-specific T cells was derived from only a couple of HPV16-positive patients. Improved recurrence-free survival in HPV16-positive patients was associated with expansion of HPV-responsive T cells during chemoradiotherapy.

The sample here was blood, taken from a patient who underwent chemoradiotherapy. The clonotype was recovered from a human donor with HPV-associated anogenital cancer. This receptor chain uses TRBV19 and TRBJ2-1; the D gene is possibly TRBD2, with 6 bases matching. The DNA is TGTGCCAGTAGTATTCGGGGGTTCGACAATGAGCAGTTCTTC. The encoded protein is CASSIRGFDNEQFF.